The sequence of this T cell receptor beta chain was determined in a study of cytomegalovirus exposure and HLA in healthy donors. Researchers ran the PCR with 60 Vbeta and 13 Jbeta primers. Assay used: immunoSEQ multiplex PCR; TCRdb lists only in-frame clones, some missing. The repertoire holds around 70,000 clones, with roughly four fifths as singletons. This clone was picked up one time. The sequenced material came from PBMCs. This TCR derives from a man in his 70s in good health and CMV-seronegative.

The chain's CDR3 is CASSSARGPDGTQYF. The CDR3 DNA sequence: TGCGCCAGCAGCTCGGCCAGGGGACCTGACGGGACCCAGTACTTC. The chain has TRBV5-1 and TRBJ2-5; a weak D match, TRBD1 (6 bases). The CDR3 has 15 amino acids. Germline loops: CDR1 SGHRS, CDR2 YFSETQ. Trimming removed 3 bases from V and 7 bases from J, with 19 bases in between.